A selection of T cell receptor beta chains follows, all from one sample in a study of T cells after yellow fever vaccination. TCRdb fed the 5' RACE reads into MiXCR, producing one record per CDR3 protein. This sample has hundreds of thousands of distinct CDR3 sequences; around 9.3% occur once, and the top ten carry around 3.5%. Sequenced material: CD4+ T cells sorted from PBMCs, taken 5 days after the yellow fever booster vaccination. Source of these receptors: a man younger than 35 who received the YFV17D yellow fever vaccine. Both conserved end residues are part of each CDR3. The order of the fields is J gene, clone size, V gene, D gene, CDR3 protein, CDR3 DNA. The D gene is left open where the match is weak. Expanded clones are given a class, and other clones once, few, many or no size at all.

j_call: TRBJ2-1
clone_size: NA
v_call: TRBV7-9
d_call: NA
cdr3_aa: CASSLAQGLEEQFF
cdr3_nt: TGTGCCAGCAGCTTAGCACAGGGATTGGAGGAGCAGTTCTTC

j_call: TRBJ2-3
clone_size: NA
v_call: TRBV20-1
d_call: NA
cdr3_aa: CSARERRQGTDTQYF
cdr3_nt: TGCAGTGCTAGAGAACGGAGACAGGGCACAGATACGCAGTATTTT

j_call: TRBJ2-7
clone_size: many
v_call: TRBV6-6
d_call: NA
cdr3_aa: CASSTVLGFRQYF
cdr3_nt: TGTGCCAGCAGTACCGTTTTAGGCTTCCGGCAGTACTTC

j_call: TRBJ2-1
clone_size: few
v_call: TRBV10-3
d_call: NA
cdr3_aa: CAISESIPGREQFF
cdr3_nt: TGTGCCATCAGTGAGTCGATTCCGGGCCGGGAGCAGTTCTTC

j_call: TRBJ2-1
clone_size: few
v_call: TRBV6-2/TRBV6-3
d_call: NA
cdr3_aa: CASSNNEQFF
cdr3_nt: TGTGCCAGCAGTAACAATGAGCAGTTCTTC

j_call: TRBJ2-3
clone_size: few
v_call: TRBV5-1
d_call: NA
cdr3_aa: CASIWGYGSTDTQYF
cdr3_nt: TGCGCCAGCATTTGGGGGTATGGGAGCACAGATACGCAGTATTTT

j_call: TRBJ1-6
clone_size: few
v_call: TRBV6-5
d_call: NA
cdr3_aa: CASSYSEVDSPLHF
cdr3_nt: TGTGCCAGCAGTTACTCGGAGGTGGATTCACCCCTCCACTTT

j_call: TRBJ2-5
clone_size: few
v_call: TRBV6-2/TRBV6-3
d_call: TRBD2
cdr3_aa: CASSYSNRGGAEETQYF
cdr3_nt: TGTGCCAGCAGTTACTCGAACCGCGGGGGGGCCGAAGAGACCCAGTACTTC

j_call: TRBJ1-6
clone_size: few
v_call: TRBV6-5
d_call: NA
cdr3_aa: CASSFRDFWNSPLHF
cdr3_nt: TGTGCCAGCAGTTTCAGGGATTTCTGGAATTCACCCCTCCACTTT

j_call: TRBJ2-5
clone_size: many
v_call: TRBV10-3
d_call: NA
cdr3_aa: CAISPRDSQETQYF
cdr3_nt: TGTGCCATCAGTCCCCGGGACTCACAAGAGACCCAGTACTTC

j_call: TRBJ2-3
clone_size: many
v_call: TRBV7-2
d_call: NA
cdr3_aa: CASSPPRVSTDTQYF
cdr3_nt: TGTGCCAGCAGCCCACCGAGGGTGAGCACAGATACGCAGTATTTT

j_call: TRBJ2-1
clone_size: NA
v_call: TRBV5-1
d_call: NA
cdr3_aa: CASSPPPRPGNEQFF
cdr3_nt: TGCGCCAGCAGCCCCCCTCCGCGGCCAGGGAATGAGCAGTTCTTC

j_call: TRBJ2-3
clone_size: few
v_call: TRBV6-2/TRBV6-3
d_call: NA
cdr3_aa: CASSLGPDTDTQYF
cdr3_nt: TGTGCCAGCTCCCTAGGGCCTGACACAGATACGCAGTATTTT

j_call: TRBJ1-5
clone_size: many
v_call: TRBV10-3
d_call: NA
cdr3_aa: CAISDFRKGRGNQPQHF
cdr3_nt: TGTGCCATCAGTGATTTTAGGAAGGGAAGGGGCAATCAGCCCCAGCATTTT

j_call: TRBJ2-2
clone_size: few
v_call: TRBV12-3/TRBV12-4
d_call: NA
cdr3_aa: CASSVTRVTGELFF
cdr3_nt: TGTGCCAGCAGTGTGACTAGGGTGACCGGGGAGCTGTTTTTT

j_call: TRBJ1-2
clone_size: few
v_call: TRBV18
d_call: NA
cdr3_aa: CASSPLGLNYGYTF
cdr3_nt: TGTGCCAGCTCACCTCTCGGACTTAACTATGGCTACACCTTC

j_call: TRBJ2-3
clone_size: NA
v_call: TRBV7-2
d_call: NA
cdr3_aa: CASSSQGQTDTQYF
cdr3_nt: TGTGCCAGCAGCTCACAGGGTCAGACAGATACGCAGTATTTT

j_call: TRBJ2-3
clone_size: few
v_call: TRBV4-3
d_call: NA
cdr3_aa: CASSQDPSSTDTQYF
cdr3_nt: TGCGCCAGCAGCCAAGATCCCTCTAGCACAGATACGCAGTATTTT

j_call: TRBJ2-7
clone_size: many
v_call: TRBV5-1
d_call: NA
cdr3_aa: CASSSSAGTLSYEQYF
cdr3_nt: TGCGCCAGCAGCTCCTCGGCCGGGACACTCTCCTACGAGCAGTACTTC

j_call: TRBJ2-7
clone_size: few
v_call: TRBV20-1
d_call: NA
cdr3_aa: CSASYSVGGGYEQYF
cdr3_nt: TGCAGTGCTAGTTACTCCGTAGGGGGGGGCTACGAGCAGTACTTC

j_call: TRBJ1-2
clone_size: NA
v_call: TRBV2
d_call: NA
cdr3_aa: CASSDAQGAGYTF
cdr3_nt: TGTGCCAGCAGTGACGCACAGGGAGCTGGCTACACCTTC

j_call: TRBJ2-5
clone_size: NA
v_call: TRBV9
d_call: TRBD2
cdr3_aa: CASSIGTRQQETQYF
cdr3_nt: TGTGCCAGCAGCATTGGGACTAGACAACAAGAGACCCAGTACTTC

j_call: TRBJ1-5
clone_size: few
v_call: TRBV2
d_call: NA
cdr3_aa: CASSDNWGGQPQHF
cdr3_nt: TGTGCCAGCAGTGATAATTGGGGCGGACAGCCCCAGCATTTT

j_call: TRBJ2-3
clone_size: NA
v_call: TRBV18
d_call: NA
cdr3_aa: CASSPQDRDTQYF
cdr3_nt: TGTGCCAGCTCACCACAGGACAGAGATACGCAGTATTTT

j_call: TRBJ1-2
clone_size: NA
v_call: TRBV7-2
d_call: NA
cdr3_aa: CASSFYQTDRGYTF
cdr3_nt: TGTGCCAGCAGCTTTTACCAGACGGACAGAGGCTACACCTTC

j_call: TRBJ2-7
clone_size: NA
v_call: TRBV7-2
d_call: NA
cdr3_aa: CASSFSSMKQYF
cdr3_nt: TGTGCCAGCAGCTTTAGCAGTATGAAGCAGTACTTC

j_call: TRBJ2-3
clone_size: NA
v_call: TRBV7-6
d_call: NA
cdr3_aa: CASSPGHPDTQYF
cdr3_nt: TGTGCCAGCAGCCCTGGACATCCAGATACGCAGTATTTT

j_call: TRBJ2-5
clone_size: few
v_call: TRBV20-1
d_call: TRBD1
cdr3_aa: CSATGTEQETQYF
cdr3_nt: TGCAGTGCGACCGGGACAGAACAAGAGACCCAGTACTTC

j_call: TRBJ1-1
clone_size: few
v_call: TRBV4-3
d_call: NA
cdr3_aa: CASSLRPRPGGTEAFF
cdr3_nt: TGCGCCAGCAGCCTGCGGCCGCGGCCCGGGGGCACTGAAGCTTTCTTT

j_call: TRBJ2-3
clone_size: many
v_call: TRBV10-3
d_call: TRBD2
cdr3_aa: CAIRGTSGASTDTQYF
cdr3_nt: TGTGCCATCAGGGGGACTAGCGGGGCTAGCACAGATACGCAGTATTTT

j_call: TRBJ2-6
clone_size: few
v_call: TRBV5-1
d_call: TRBD2
cdr3_aa: CASSRGLAGAGANVLTF
cdr3_nt: TGCGCCAGCAGCAGGGGACTAGCGGGGGCTGGGGCCAACGTCCTGACTTTC

j_call: TRBJ2-3
clone_size: medium-sized
v_call: TRBV18
d_call: NA
cdr3_aa: CASSPPRGGADTQYF
cdr3_nt: TGTGCCAGCTCACCCCCACGGGGCGGAGCAGATACGCAGTATTTT

j_call: TRBJ1-2
clone_size: NA
v_call: TRBV29-1
d_call: TRBD1
cdr3_aa: CSVLGQGANYGYTF
cdr3_nt: TGCAGCGTTCTCGGGCAGGGGGCTAACTATGGCTACACCTTC

j_call: TRBJ1-4
clone_size: many
v_call: TRBV7-9
d_call: NA
cdr3_aa: CASSLAPGEKLFF
cdr3_nt: TGTGCCAGCAGCTTAGCCCCAGGCGAAAAACTGTTTTTT

j_call: TRBJ2-3
clone_size: few
v_call: TRBV7-2
d_call: NA
cdr3_aa: CASRGVSTDTQYF
cdr3_nt: TGTGCCAGCAGGGGGGTTAGCACAGATACGCAGTATTTT

j_call: TRBJ1-2
clone_size: NA
v_call: TRBV5-1
d_call: NA
cdr3_aa: CASSLNPGTYGYTF
cdr3_nt: TGCGCCAGCAGCTTGAATCCAGGGACCTATGGCTACACCTTC

j_call: TRBJ2-3
clone_size: NA
v_call: TRBV20-1
d_call: TRBD1
cdr3_aa: CSAGRQGNPTDTQYF
cdr3_nt: TGCAGTGCCGGACGACAGGGGAACCCCACAGATACGCAGTATTTT

j_call: TRBJ2-5
clone_size: NA
v_call: TRBV7-9
d_call: TRBD2
cdr3_aa: CASSRLAGGQETQYF
cdr3_nt: TGTGCCAGCAGTCGACTAGCGGGGGGTCAAGAGACCCAGTACTTC

j_call: TRBJ2-1
clone_size: many
v_call: TRBV24-1
d_call: NA
cdr3_aa: CATSDSTGFAYNEQFF
cdr3_nt: TGTGCCACCAGTGATTCTACAGGGTTCGCCTACAATGAGCAGTTCTTC

j_call: TRBJ2-5
clone_size: few
v_call: TRBV4-1
d_call: TRBD2
cdr3_aa: CASSQERLAEETQYF
cdr3_nt: TGCGCCAGCAGCCAAGAGCGACTAGCTGAAGAGACCCAGTACTTC

j_call: TRBJ1-1
clone_size: NA
v_call: TRBV7-2
d_call: TRBD1
cdr3_aa: CASSLRDRNTEAFF
cdr3_nt: TGTGCCAGCAGCTTACGGGACAGGAACACTGAAGCTTTCTTT

j_call: TRBJ2-5
clone_size: NA
v_call: TRBV4-2
d_call: NA
cdr3_aa: CASSQDLRGTQYF
cdr3_nt: TGTGCCAGCAGCCAAGACCTTCGAGGGACCCAGTACTTC